The 16 T cell receptor beta chains presented below share a single source sample, sequenced in a study of shared clonotypes between healthy human individuals. Some clones are missing from TCRdb's copy, which holds only in-frame ones; the method was immunoSEQ multiplex PCR. Of fewer than 850,000 clones listed, around 72% are singletons. Sequencing input: memory CD4+ T cells sorted from blood. Subset in this sample: CD45RA-negative fraction. These receptors were taken from a woman in her twenties or thirties in good health.

The CDR3 here is CACDRNSGANVLTF. CDR3 bases: TGTGCCTGCGACAGAAACTCTGGGGCCAACGTCCTGACTTTC. The chain combines TRBV30 with TRBJ2-6; tentatively, D is TRBD1 (5 bases). Germline V gene lookup returns CDR1 GTSNPN and CDR2 SVGIG (reference sequence). V was trimmed by 6 bases and J by 0 bases, leaving 9 bases between them. This CDR3 has 14 amino acids.

The chain links TRBV30 to TRBJ2-2; D is uncertain. V gave up 5 bases and J gave up 2 bases, with 12 bases separating them. CDR3 size: 14 residues. Germline V gene lookup returns CDR1 GTSNPN and CDR2 SVGIG (reference sequence). CDR3 residues: CAWVRQVNTGELFF. DNA for the CDR3: TGTGCCTGGGTCAGGCAGGTCAACACCGGGGAGCTGTTTTTT.

The genes are TRBV28 and TRBJ1-5, with a weak D call TRBD1 (5 bases). This CDR3 has 14 amino acids. Per germline, CDR1 MDHEN and CDR2 SYDVKM. V was shortened by 8 bases and J by 2 bases, with 13 bases between the two germline ends. In DNA, the CDR3 is TGTGCCAGCCTCTTCGGGGGGGGCAATCAGCCCCAGCATTTT. This gives the protein CASLFGGGNQPQHF. Full variable domain (remainder filled in from reference TRBV28 and TRBJ1-5): DVKVTQSSRYLVKRTGEKVFLECVQDMDHENMFWYRQDPGLGLRLIYFSYDVKMKEKGDIPEGYSVSREKKERFSLILESASTNQTSMYLCASLFGGGNQPQHFGDGTRLSIL.

CDR3 sequence reads: CASKGGRLFSYEQYF. CDR3 bases: TGTGCCAGCAAGGGGGGGAGGCTTTTCTCTTACGAGCAGTACTTC. This chain joins TRBV2 and TRBJ2-7; weak D call: TRBD2 (7 bases). CDR3 length equals 15 residues. Germline V gene lookup returns CDR1 SNHLY and CDR2 FYNNEI. Trimming pared 7 bases from V and 4 bases from J, leaving 20 bases between.

At least ten counts were recorded for this clone. This is likely a read error, given that the CDR3 carries no conserved phenylalanine or tryptophan at its end. Because the CDR3's place on the DNA is in doubt, the DNA is left out and the CDR3 is given as listed by TCRdb. The J gene is TRBJ1-1, the V gene TRBV2; TRBD1, the D gene given by the table, was not confirmed from the DNA. The CDR3 numbers 13 amino acids, ends counted. Germline V gene data show CDR1 as SNHLY and CDR2 as FYNNEI. The CDR3 sequence is CASSEADRGQPCS.

The V gene is TRBV15, the J gene TRBJ2-2; 8 nucleotides match TRBD1. V dropped 3 bases and J dropped 1; count of bases not matched to a gene: 4. CDR3 size: 16 residues. Germline values: CDR1 LNHNV, CDR2 YYDKDF (reference sequence). The CDR3 DNA is TGTGCCACCAGCAGGACAGGGGCGAGGAACACCGGGGAGCTGTTTTTT. Translation gives CATSRTGARNTGELFF.

This clone was detected only once. The gene calls are TRBV28 and TRBJ2-3; 9 positions agree with TRBD1. The germline V gene has CDR1 MDHEN and CDR2 SYDVKM. The CDR3 length is 16 residues. Losses at the gene ends were 3 bases for V and 6 bases for J; bases not matched to a gene: 10. CDR3 sequence reads: CASSLRHRGLVDTQYF. The CDR3 region has the DNA TGTGCCAGCAGTTTGCGGCACAGGGGGCTCGTGGATACGCAGTATTTT.

The chain employs TRBV2 and TRBJ1-2, with 12 bases lining up with TRBD1. V gave up 9 bases and J gave up 8 bases; unmatched junction bases: 13. The CDR3 totals 15 residues. CDR1 is SNHLY and CDR2 is FYNNEI in the germline V gene. The CDR3 nucleotides are TGTGCCAGTTCATCTTCCGGGACAGGGGGCCGCGGCTACACCTTC. As protein: CASSSSGTGGRGYTF. Combining the CDR3 with reference TRBV2 and TRBJ1-2 gives the whole variable domain EPEVTQTPSHQVTQMGQEVILRCVPISNHLYFYWYRQILGQKVEFLVSFYNNEISEKSEIFDDQFSVERPDGSNFTLKIRSTKLEDSAMYFCASSSSGTGGRGYTFGSGTRLTVV.

This clone was counted a single time. This chain joins TRBV30 and TRBJ1-1; a weak D match, TRBD1 (5 bases). Germline V gives CDR1 GTSNPN, CDR2 SVGIG (reference sequence). V was cut by 3 bases and J by 2 bases, with 13 bases left in between. The CDR3 length is 14 residues. The CDR3 DNA reads as TGTGCCTGGAGGGTCCAGGGTATAAACACTGAAGCTTTCTTT. It codes for CAWRVQGINTEAFF. The variable domain in full, completed from reference TRBV30 and TRBJ1-1, reads SQTIHQWPATLVQPVGSPLSLECTVEGTSNPNLYWYRQAAGRGLQLLFYSVGIGQISSEVPQNLSASRPQDRQFILSSKKLLLSDSGFYLCAWRVQGINTEAFFGQGTRLTVV.

Turning to this clone: The same CDR3 also results from other DNA sequences found in this sample. The chain uses TRBV28 and TRBJ2-7, with 11 nucleotides matching TRBD2. Trimming removed 4 bases from V and 2 bases from J; junction bases left unmatched: 4. Germline CDR1 MDHEN, CDR2 SYDVKM. The CDR3 length is 15 residues. The CDR3 nucleotides are TGTGCCAGCAGTTCTCTAGCGGGAGGTACCTACGAGCAGTACTTC. It yields the protein CASSSLAGGTYEQYF.

V gene TRBV29-1 combines with J gene TRBJ1-1; TRBD1 aligns across 8 bases. CDR1 is SQVTM, CDR2 ANQGSEA, per germline. The ends lost 1 base at V and 7 bases at J; junction bases unmatched: 8. The CDR3 consists of 14 residues. The chain's CDR3 is CSVEGQGTFSEAFF. As DNA, the CDR3 is TGCAGCGTTGAAGGACAGGGGACGTTTAGTGAAGCTTTCTTT.

V usage is TRBV11-3 and J usage is TRBJ2-1; TRBD1 agrees at 9 bases. The V segment lost 5 bases and the J segment 8 bases; nucleotides outside the gene matches: 7. The CDR3 is made up of 14 amino acids. Germline V lookup: CDR1 SGHNT, CDR2 YENEEA. The CDR3 here is CASSAGQGFDEQFF. The CDR3 region has the DNA TGTGCCAGCAGCGCCGGACAGGGGTTCGATGAGCAGTTCTTC.

The rearrangement joins TRBV29-1 to TRBJ2-3, with D possibly TRBD1 on 6 matching bases. V was trimmed by 1 base and J by 6 bases, leaving 17 bases between them. This CDR3 spans 15 amino acids. Germline V lookup: CDR1 SQVTM, CDR2 ANQGSEA. CDR3 sequence reads: CSVEGTERSRDTQYF. CDR3 sequence (DNA): TGCAGCGTTGAAGGGACAGAGAGATCAAGGGATACGCAGTATTTT.

This clone was seen only a few times. The rearrangement links TRBV28 to TRBJ2-7; possibly TRBD2 for D (5 bases). CDR1 is MDHEN, CDR2 SYDVKM, per germline. V lost 9 bases, J lost 3 bases, and 12 bases lay in between. The CDR3 sequence is 12 residues long. The CDR3 sequence: CASKISDYEQYF. DNA for the CDR3: TGTGCCAGTAAAATTAGCGACTACGAGCAGTACTTC.

V usage is TRBV6-6 and J usage is TRBJ1-1; the D gene is possibly TRBD1 (6 bases). Trimming removed 6 bases at V and 5 bases at J, with 19 bases between. Germline V CDR1 and CDR2: MNHNY, SVGAGI (reference sequence). This CDR3 contains 15 residues. As DNA, the CDR3 is TGTGCCAGCAGCGATCCCTCGAGGGGGTTTACTGAAGCTTTCTTT. Its protein is CASSDPSRGFTEAFF.

This clone turned up a few times. The chain links TRBV5-1 to TRBJ2-2; 9 positions agree with TRBD2. There are 16 residues in the CDR3. After removal of 4 bases from V and 4 bases from J, the junction contained 8 bases not matched to a gene. Germline V CDR1 and CDR2: SGHRS, YFSETQ. As DNA, the CDR3 is TGCGCCAGCAGCGGATTTAGCGGGAGTAGCACCGGGGAGCTGTTTTTT. This sequence encodes CASSGFSGSSTGELFF. Complete variable domain (other parts from reference TRBV5-1 and TRBJ2-2): KAGVTQTPRYLIKTRGQQVTLSCSPISGHRSVSWYQQTPGQGLQFLFEYFSETQRNKGNFPGRFSGRQFSNSRSEMNVSTLELGDSALYLCASSGFSGSSTGELFFGEGSRLTVL.